A single sample is the source of the 9 T cell receptor beta chains below, sequenced in a study of CD8+CD57+ T cells in acquired aplastic anemia. An expansion of CD8+CD57+ cells by flow cytometry had been shown in patients chosen for sequencing. Genomic DNA acted as the template from which TCR beta VDJ combination and CDR3 sequence profiling were carried out. One entry per CDR3 protein, called by TCRdb with MiXCR from the reads. The sample yields fewer than 300,000 distinct CDR3 sequences, less than 85% seen once. Input material: sorted CD4+, CD8+, or CD8+CD57+ T cells (not recorded which) from PBMCs. These receptors were taken from a human donor with aplastic anemia.

The chain has TRBV5-4 and TRBJ2-5; TRBD2 might be the D (5 bases). V was clipped by 2 bases and J by 2 bases, with 10 bases between them. Germline V gene lookup returns CDR1 SGHNT and CDR2 YYREEE (reference sequence). CDR3 length: 14 residues. DNA of the CDR3: TGTGCCAGCAGCTTTGGTAGCGCGCAAGAGACCCAGTACTTC. Amino acid sequence: CASSFGSAQETQYF. Full variable domain (missing parts from reference TRBV5-4 and TRBJ2-5): ETGVTQSPTHLIKTRGQQVTLRCSSQSGHNTVSWYQQALGQGPQFIFQYYREEENGRGNFPPRFSGLQFPNYSSELNVNALELDDSALYLCASSFGSAQETQYFGPGTRLLVL.

To note about this clonotype: The germline gene is not matched at one end of the junction; a read error may be the cause. This rearrangement joins TRBV19 to TRBJ2-2; 9 bases map to TRBD2. This CDR3 is 13 amino acids long. Germline CDR1 reads LNHDA; CDR2 reads SQIVND (reference sequence). The CDR3 reads CASSIPTLAGQSF. In DNA form, the CDR3 reads TGTGCCAGTAGTATCCCTACTCTAGCGGGGCAGTCTTTT.

V and J are TRBV7-9 and TRBJ2-1, with D tentatively TRBD1 (6 bases). CDR3 length: 16 amino acids. The germline CDR1 and CDR2 sequences are SEHNR and FQNEAQ (reference sequence). V was shortened by 6 bases and J by 3 bases, with 18 bases between the two germline ends. CDR3 bases: TGTGCCAGCAGGGTAACGAAGCAGGGGTACTACAATGAGCAGTTCTTC. The encoded protein is CASRVTKQGYYNEQFF. The whole variable domain, filled in from reference TRBV7-9 and TRBJ2-1, reads DTGVSQNPRHKITKRGQNVTFRCDPISEHNRLYWYRQTLGQGPEFLTYFQNEAQLEKSRLLSDRFSAERPKGSFSTLEIQRTEQGDSAMYLCASRVTKQGYYNEQFFGPGTRLTVL.

To note about this clonotype: This is likely a read error, given that the CDR3 carries no conserved phenylalanine or tryptophan at its end. The chain is built from TRBV7-8 and TRBJ2-7; a possible D gene is TRBD1 (6 bases). The CDR3 is 14 amino acids. CDR1 and CDR2 from the germline V gene are SGHVS and FQNEAQ. The CDR3, as DNA: TGTGCCAGCAGTTTAGGACAGACGTCCTACGAGCAGTACTCC. Encoded protein: CASSLGQTSYEQYS.

This clonotype was picked up one time. The V and J genes are TRBV7-9 and TRBJ2-7; 11 bases agree with TRBD1. Germline CDR1 and CDR2: SEHNR and FQNEAQ (reference sequence). Trimming cost V 11 bases and J 7 bases; bases outside gene matches: 4. The CDR3 length is 11 residues. CDR3 sequence: CAGQGAGEQYV. Written as DNA, the CDR3 is TGTGCCGGACAGGGGGCCGGGGAGCAGTACGTC.

The chain joins TRBV7-9 to TRBJ2-7; a possible D gene is TRBD2 (5 bases). Germline V gene sequence: CDR1 SEHNR, CDR2 FQNEAQ (reference sequence). The CDR3 covers 12 residues. V lost 5 bases and J 7 bases, leaving 12 bases between the germline ends. As DNA, the CDR3 is TGTGCCAGCAGCCACGCAGAGGGAGAGCAGTACTTC. Protein: CASSHAEGEQYF.

The chain recombines TRBV7-8 with TRBJ2-3; D might be TRBD2 (5 bases). Germline assignment: CDR1 SGHVS and CDR2 FQNEAQ. The CDR3 contains 15 residues. V lost 0 bases and J lost 1, with 8 bases in between. The CDR3 DNA follows: TGTGCCAGCAGCTTAGCGGGAGACGGCACAGATACGCAGTATTTT. Residues: CASSLAGDGTDTQYF.

The chain combines TRBV7-2 with TRBJ2-5; D unresolved. The CDR3 has 12 amino acids. Trimming pared 6 bases from V and 5 bases from J, leaving 10 bases between. CDR1 and CDR2 (germline): SGHTA, FQGNSA. Here the CDR3 DNA reads TGTGCCAGCAGGGTCGGTGCCGAGACCCAGTACTTC. Its translation is CASRVGAETQYF.

In the case of this clonotype: The junction departs from germline at one end; a sequencing error may be responsible. This rearrangement joins TRBV7-9 to TRBJ2-5; D tentatively fits TRBD1 or TRBD2 (5 bases each). This CDR3 is built from 14 residues. From germline, CDR1 is SEHNR and CDR2 FQNEAQ (reference sequence). CDR3 residues: CATSMASSHGTQVF. Here the CDR3 DNA reads TGTGCCACCAGCATGGCGTCTAGCCACGGGACCCAGGTCTTC.